Sequencing of this T cell receptor (beta chain) was carried out in a study of shared clonotypes between healthy human individuals. Study findings and constraints: Clonotypes that were shared across a handful of donors made up 4.5% to 5% of naive CD4 clonotypes.

Germline-derived CDR1 and CDR2 are MNHEY and SMNVEV (reference sequence). V lost 8 bases and J 0 bases, leaving 13 bases between the germline ends. This CDR3 spans 14 amino acids. Original methodology: Filtering differed, since immunoSEQ gave only junction sequences and no quality scores. Data came from immunoSEQ multiplex PCR; TCRdb stores just in-frame clones and leaves some out. The D gene and trimming were derived from the DNA, and the V and J assignments and clone size from that table. Counted here are 850,000 to 1,100,000 clones, roughly 80% occurring once; the ten biggest clones make up 0.7% to 0.95%. With respect to this clone: Antigen: not known.

Every contributor of samples was a Caucasian grown-up residing in Nashville, Tennessee. The sample consisted of memory CD4+ T cells from PBMCs. Subset denoted: CD45RA-negative fraction. The origin of this receptor is a young man in good health. Some clones in this sample may be carry-over from other donors' samples. The chain recombines TRBV27 with TRBJ1-1, with D unresolved. This chain's CDR3 is CASPGWSMNTEAFF. DNA for the CDR3: TGTGCCAGCCCTGGATGGAGCATGAACACTGAAGCTTTCTTT.